Each of the 13 T cell receptor beta chains below was sequenced from the same sample in a study of shared clonotypes between healthy human individuals. Terminally differentiated effector memory CD45RA+ cells were excluded by CCR7 positive selection of CD45RO-negative cells. Produced via immunoSEQ multiplex PCR; TCRdb's table is partial and in-frame only. The table records about 2 million clones, less than 95% of them present only once. The sequenced sample was naive CD8+ T cells sorted from blood. The receptors were gathered from a man aged 18 to 29 in good health.

CDR3 DNA: TGTGCCAGCAGCTTCCTGGGGGGATTGCAAGAGACCCAGTACTTC. Protein product: CASSFLGGLQETQYF. This rearrangement joins TRBV7-6 to TRBJ2-5; weak D call: TRBD2 (6 bases). Per the germline V gene, CDR1 is SGHVS and CDR2 is FNYEAQ. This CDR3 contains 15 residues. Trimming removed 3 bases at V and 2 bases at J, with 13 bases between.

CDR3: CASSQGQGRAYEQYF. The CDR3 DNA sequence: TGCGCCAGCAGCCAAGGGCAGGGGCGAGCCTACGAGCAGTACTTC. This chain links TRBV4-3 with TRBJ2-7; tentatively, D is TRBD1 (6 bases). The CDR3 has 15 amino acids. The germline V and J ends were trimmed by 1 base and 2 bases, with 12 bases remaining between them. CDR1 LGHNA and CDR2 YSLEER come from the germline V gene.

This chain joins TRBV2 and TRBJ1-1; TRBD1 is a possible D gene (6 bases). V dropped 11 bases and J dropped 1 base, with 11 bases sitting between them. Germline V gene lookup returns CDR1 SNHLY and CDR2 FYNNEI. CDR3 length: 12 residues. The CDR3: CAALTGNTEAFF. CDR3 coding DNA: TGTGCCGCTTTGACAGGGAACACTGAAGCTTTCTTT.

The rearrangement uses TRBV11-2 and TRBJ2-7; 13 nucleotides line up with TRBD2. This CDR3 spans 15 amino acids. V gave up 5 bases and J gave up 4 bases; unmatched junction bases: 5. Germline V gene data show CDR1 as SGHAT and CDR2 as FQNNGV. The CDR3 loop reads CASSPGTSGEYEQYF. The DNA for the CDR3 is TGTGCCAGCAGCCCCGGGACTAGCGGGGAGTACGAGCAGTACTTC.

Concerning this clone itself: At the DNA level, this CDR3 is encoded by other sequences in the same sample as well. The V and J genes are TRBV19 and TRBJ2-7; D gene ambiguous. This CDR3 region has 13 residues. The V and J ends lost 3 bases and 2 bases respectively, with 8 bases between them. CDR1 is LNHDA and CDR2 is SQIVND in the germline V gene (reference sequence). The CDR3 sequence is CASSIGAAYEQYF. The CDR3 DNA follows: TGTGCCAGTAGTATTGGCGCCGCCTACGAGCAGTACTTC.

The chain carries TRBV7-6 and TRBJ2-1, with 9 bases aligning to TRBD1. The CDR3 length is 17 residues. V shed 5 bases, J shed 4 bases, and the junction held 12 bases outside the gene matches. Germline CDR1 reads SGHVS; CDR2 reads FNYEAQ. CDR3 sequence (DNA): TGTGCCAGCAGCCCAGAGAACCACAGGGGGCCTTACAATGAGCAGTTCTTC. It specifies CASSPENHRGPYNEQFF. The full variable domain, with the rest looked up from reference TRBV7-6 and TRBJ2-1, is GAGVSQSPRYKVTKRGQDVALRCDPISGHVSLYWYRQALGQGPEFLTYFNYEAQQDKSGLPNDRFSAERPEGSISTLTIQRTEQRDSAMYRCASSPENHRGPYNEQFFGPGTRLTVL.

The chain is built from TRBV7-9 and TRBJ1-4, with TRBD1 matching 8 bases. The junction had 12 bases not matched to a gene; V was cut back by 1 base and J by 8 bases. In germline, CDR1 is SEHNR, CDR2 FQNEAQ (reference sequence). The CDR3 extends over 17 amino acids. CDR3 nucleotides: TGTGCCAGCAGCTTAGGTGGCAGGGGGCTAGTGAACGAAAAACTGTTTTTT. Amino acid sequence: CASSLGGRGLVNEKLFF.

With respect to this clone: The same CDR3 is also encoded by other DNA sequences in this sample. The chain combines TRBV7-9 with TRBJ2-1; the D is unclear. Trimming pared 4 bases from V and 6 bases from J, leaving 7 bases between. Germline CDR1 and CDR2: SEHNR and FQNEAQ (reference sequence). CDR3 size: 12 residues. The CDR3 DNA sequence: TGTGCCAGCAGCTCTTTAGCCAATGAGCAGTTCTTC. Its translation is CASSSLANEQFF.

Details on this clone: Other nucleotide sequences from this sample produce the same CDR3. The chain combines TRBV7-9 with TRBJ1-1; 12 nucleotides align to TRBD1. The ends lost 5 bases at V and 3 bases at J; junction bases unmatched: 4. This CDR3 has 15 amino acids. In germline, CDR1 is SEHNR, CDR2 FQNEAQ (reference sequence). The CDR3 nucleotides are TGTGCCAGCAGCCCGGGACAGGGGGCAGACACTGAAGCTTTCTTT. Translating it yields CASSPGQGADTEAFF.

The table lists this clone with a count of one. This rearrangement joins TRBV27 to TRBJ2-7; 8 bases agree with TRBD1. This CDR3 is 15 amino acids long. Per germline, CDR1 MNHEY and CDR2 SMNVEV (reference sequence). V was clipped by 6 bases and J by 3 bases; unmatched bases: 10. The CDR3 is CASRWASRGHYEQYF. DNA for the CDR3: TGTGCCAGCAGGTGGGCAAGCAGGGGGCACTACGAGCAGTACTTC.

The V and J genes are TRBV5-4 and TRBJ2-7; 12 bases map to TRBD2. V gave up 4 bases and J gave up 5 bases; unmatched junction bases: 10. The CDR3 consists of 16 residues. Germline V gives CDR1 SGHNT, CDR2 YYREEE (reference sequence). The CDR3 DNA sequence: TGTGCCAGCAGCGATAGACTAGCGGGAGCTCCAGACGAGCAGTACTTC. Translated, it gives CASSDRLAGAPDEQYF. Supplemented by reference TRBV5-4 and TRBJ2-7, the full variable domain reads ETGVTQSPTHLIKTRGQQVTLRCSSQSGHNTVSWYQQALGQGPQFIFQYYREEENGRGNFPPRFSGLQFPNYSSELNVNALELDDSALYLCASSDRLAGAPDEQYFGPGTRLTVT.

The table lists this clone with a count of one. The V call is TRBV4-3, the J call TRBJ2-7; D unclear. The germline V gene has CDR1 LGHNA and CDR2 YSLEER. This CDR3 has 14 residues. Trimming shortened V by 0 bases and J by 3 bases, and 9 bases separated the two germline ends. CDR3 DNA: TGCGCCAGCAGCCAAGAGGTGGATTTCTACGAGCAGTACTTC. This encodes CASSQEVDFYEQYF.

Written as DNA, the CDR3 is TGCGCCAGCAGCCACGCCGGGACCTCCTACGAGCAGTACTTC. Its translation: CASSHAGTSYEQYF. V is TRBV4-1 and J is TRBJ2-7; the D gene could be TRBD1 or TRBD2 (5 bases each). The CDR3 covers 14 residues. Trimming stripped 3 bases from V and 0 bases from J, with 9 bases between. Germline values: CDR1 MGHRA, CDR2 YSYEKL.